Below are 17 T cell receptor beta chains sequenced from a single sample in a study of regulatory T cells in long-lasting Graves disease. The TCR beta library used iRepertoire HTBI primers with Arm-PCR amplification of CDR3. TCRdb used MiXCR to reprocess the multiplex PCR reads, holding one entry per CDR3 protein. Counted here are 400,000 or so distinct CDR3 sequences, around 22% occurring once; the ten biggest clones make up roughly 26%. Time point meaning: persistent/refractory GD, antithyroid drugs over 5 years with positive TRAb. There was RNA extracted from PBMCs, and the TCR library was made from it. The source was peripheral blood mononuclear cells (PBMCs), collected when the disease was refractory, from a patient treated with antithyroid drugs. All receptors come from a female donor with Graves disease.

Worth noting for this clonotype: One end of the junction varies from germline; a read error may be responsible. The rearrangement joins TRBV2 to TRBJ2-1; D is unresolved. Per germline, CDR1 SNHLY and CDR2 FYNNEI. The CDR3 has 15 residues. This CDR3 reads CASSEGLPANNEHFF. The CDR3 nucleotides are TGTGCCAGCAGTGAAGGTTTACCAGCGAACAATGAGCATTTCTTC.

This clonotype has a count of ten or more. The CDR3 bases are TGTGCCAGCAGTTTATCGGGCGCGGCTAATGAAAAACTGTTTTTT. It codes for CASSLSGAANEKLFF. The genes are TRBV27 and TRBJ1-4; no definite D call. Per germline, CDR1 MNHEY and CDR2 SMNVEV (reference sequence). V was shortened by 0 bases and J by 3 bases, with 8 bases between the two germline ends. CDR3 length equals 15 residues.

The chain combines TRBV19 with TRBJ2-5, with D possibly TRBD2 on 5 matching bases. V was pared by 7 bases and J by 0 bases, with 12 bases between. Germline V lookup: CDR1 LNHDA, CDR2 SQIVND (reference sequence). The CDR3 runs to 14 residues. The CDR3, as DNA: TGTGCCAGTAAAGAACGAGCGGACCAAGAGACCCAGTACTTC. Encoded protein: CASKERADQETQYF.

The V and J genes are TRBV24-1 and TRBJ2-7, with TRBD1 identical over 9 bases. Germline CDR1 and CDR2: KGHDR and SFDVKD. This CDR3 contains 15 residues. V gave up 2 bases and J gave up 5 bases; unmatched junction bases: 6. The CDR3 DNA is TGTGCCACCAGTGATTCCGGGACAGGGTTCCACGAGCAGTACTTC. Translating gives CATSDSGTGFHEQYF.

This clonotype was detected ten times or more. The V and J genes are TRBV28 and TRBJ2-7; D gene uncertain. Trimming stripped 2 bases from V and 6 bases from J, with 14 bases between. This CDR3 has 14 residues. The germline V gene has CDR1 MDHEN and CDR2 SYDVKM. DNA for the CDR3: TGTGCCAGCAGTTTAGGGCGGATCCTCGGCGAGCAGTACTTC. Translation: CASSLGRILGEQYF.

This chain uses TRBV20-1 with TRBJ1-6, with a tentative D call TRBD1 (5 bases). The germline CDR1 and CDR2 sequences are DFQATT and SNEGSKA (reference sequence). The length of the CDR3 is 19 residues. V was trimmed by 0 bases and J by 5 bases, leaving 23 bases between them. The CDR3 reads CSARERGLAVSFNNSPLHF. CDR3 coding DNA: TGCAGTGCTAGAGAGAGGGGTCTAGCGGTGTCATTTAATAATTCACCCCTCCACTTT.

This clonotype was counted only a few times. The rearrangement joins TRBV30 to TRBJ1-5; weak D call: TRBD1 (5 bases). Trimming took 6 bases from V and 6 from J, leaving 15 bases between them. This CDR3 region has 13 residues. Germline CDR1 reads GTSNPN; CDR2 reads SVGIG (reference sequence). CDR3 in amino acids: CACQGGEVQPQHF. For the CDR3, the DNA is TGTGCCTGTCAGGGAGGGGAGGTTCAGCCCCAGCATTTT.

A remark on this clonotype: A much larger clone differs from this one at a single base, so this may be a read error. The gene calls are TRBV2 and TRBJ2-7; tentative D call: TRBD2 (5 bases). The germline V gene has CDR1 SNHLY and CDR2 FYNNEI. The CDR3 extends over 14 amino acids. The DNA for the CDR3 is TGTGCCATGAGATCTCGGGATCACTCCTACGAGCAGTGCTTC. The encoded protein is CAMRSRDHSYEQCF.

The rearrangement links TRBV28 to TRBJ2-1; weak D call: TRBD1 (5 bases). V shed 7 bases and J shed 3 bases, with 13 bases lying between them. Germline V lookup: CDR1 MDHEN, CDR2 SYDVKM. The CDR3 loop spans 14 amino acids. For the CDR3, the DNA is TGTGCCAGCACCGTTCAGACAGACTACAATGAGCAGTTCTTC. Translating it yields CASTVQTDYNEQFF.

The table lists this clonotype with many counts. The V gene is TRBV12-5, the J gene TRBJ1-1, with D possibly matching TRBD1 (5 bases). The germline gives CDR1 LGHNT, CDR2 FRNRAP. The CDR3 has 13 residues. Trimming took off 8 bases at V and 1 base at J, with 11 bases between the two ends. The chain's CDR3 is CASRRQPNTEAFF. The CDR3 DNA follows: TGTGCTAGTCGTCGACAGCCGAACACTGAAGCTTTCTTT.

This clonotype occurred many times. V is TRBV6-1 and J is TRBJ1-6, with no clear D. From germline, CDR1 is MNHNS and CDR2 SASEGT. This CDR3 is built from 12 residues. The V end was cut by 2 bases, the J end by 10 bases, with 6 bases between. DNA of the CDR3: TGTGCCAGCAGTGAACAAAACTCACCCCTCCACTTT. This translates into CASSEQNSPLHF.

On this clonotype: The junction departs from germline at one end; a sequencing error may be responsible. The chain uses TRBV5-5 and TRBJ2-7; maybe TRBD2 (5 bases). Germline V gene lookup returns CDR1 SGHKS and CDR2 YYEKEE (reference sequence). The CDR3 length is 16 residues. The chain's CDR3 is CSSSLDREEVSYEQYF. The CDR3 DNA is TGTTCCAGCAGCTTGGATCGGGAAGAAGTTTCCTACGAGCAGTACTTC.

This clonotype has more than one count but fewer than ten. V usage is TRBV3-1 and J usage is TRBJ1-1; D gene uncertain. CDR1 is LGHDT and CDR2 is YNNKEL in the germline V gene (reference sequence). The length of the CDR3 is 15 residues. The V end lost 2 bases, the J end lost 1 base, and 11 bases lay between the germline ends. For the CDR3, the DNA is TGTGCCAGCAGCCAATTCCCCAACCGGAACACTGAAGCTTTCTTT. Amino acids: CASSQFPNRNTEAFF.

This clonotype has ten or more counts. The chain uses TRBV28 and TRBJ2-5; unclear D gene. The CDR3 covers 12 residues. Trimming removed 7 bases from V and 1 base from J, with 7 bases in between. Germline V gene sequence: CDR1 MDHEN, CDR2 SYDVKM. The CDR3 spells CASKKFQETQYF. CDR3 bases: TGTGCCAGCAAAAAATTCCAAGAGACCCAGTACTTC.

This clonotype was observed a few times. This chain uses TRBV12-3 or TRBV12-4 with TRBJ1-3; D is undetermined. Trimming left V 3 bases short and J 4 bases short, with 13 bases between. The CDR3 is 15 residues long. The DNA of the CDR3 is TGTGCCAGCAGTTTCGGCGGAATAGGAGGAAACACCATATATTTT. Translation: CASSFGGIGGNTIYF.

This clonotype was counted ten times or more. The V and J genes are TRBV28 and TRBJ2-4; TRBD2 is a possible D gene (6 bases). The CDR3 covers 15 residues. V lost 6 bases and J 5 bases, leaving 17 bases between the germline ends. The germline CDR1 and CDR2 sequences are MDHEN and SYDVKM. In DNA form, the CDR3 reads TGTGCCAGCAGCCGGGACTCAAACTCGGAAAACATTCAGTACTTC. Translated: CASSRDSNSENIQYF.

Points on this clonotype: This may be a read error, as it is one base from a much larger clone. The V call is TRBV28, the J call TRBJ1-2, with D possibly TRBD1 on 5 matching bases. Germline CDR1 and CDR2: MDHEN and SYDVKM. This CDR3 has 15 residues. The CDR3 DNA sequence: TGTGCCAGCAGTGAATTCGACAGCCGCAACTATGGCCACACCTTC. Translating it yields CASSEFDSRNYGHTF.